Listed below are T cell receptor delta chains from one sample, sequenced in a study of gamma-delta chains in newborns, infants, children. TCRdb reapplied CATT to the reads. The sample has over 12,000 delta-chain clones; approximately 7% are singletons. Sequenced: blood. These receptors all come from a child who was a newborn, infant or young child, either healthy, febrile or measles-vaccinated (not recorded which). Both conserved end residues are part of each CDR3. The D gene is left open where the match is weak. Size is stated for part of the rows, as once, few or many counts, or as a class when the clone is expanded.

>16|TRDD3|TRDJ2|.|TRDV2
CACDQLGDTLTAQLFF
TGTGCCTGTGACCAACTGGGGGATACGTTGACAGCACAACTCTTCTTT
>17|.|TRDJ2|.|TRDV3
CAFRFGDPLLLTAQLFF
TGTGCCTTTAGGTTTGGGGATCCCCTGCTTTTGACAGCACAACTCTTCTTT
>15|TRDD3|TRDJ1|.|TRDV3
CAFRLGDPYTDKLIF
TGTGCCTTTAGACTGGGGGACCCGTACACCGATAAACTCATCTTT
>19|TRDD3|TRDJ3|few|TRDV2
CACDILGDRSSWDTRQMFF
TGTGCCTGTGACATACTGGGGGACCGCAGCTCCTGGGACACCCGACAGATGTTTTTC
>16|TRDD3|TRDJ1|.|TRDV2
CACDVLGAPYTDKLIF
TGTGCCTGTGACGTACTGGGGGCCCCGTACACCGATAAACTCATCTTT
>22|TRDD3|TRDJ3|.|TRDV2
CACDSLGASVKWSSWDTRQMFF
TGTGCCTGTGACTCTCTGGGGGCCTCGGTTAAGTGGAGCTCCTGGGACACCCGACAGATGTTTTTC
>20|TRDD3|TRDJ3|.|TRDV2
CACDSLLGAPTSWDTRQMFF
TGTGCCTGTGACTCCCTACTGGGGGCCCCGACATCCTGGGACACCCGACAGATGTTTTTC
>15|TRDD3|TRDJ1|few|TRDV2
CACDLLGGYADKLIF
TGTGCCTGTGACTTACTCGGGGGATACGCCGATAAACTCATCTTT
>17|.|TRDJ3|.|TRDV2
CACDLLVSSWDTRQMFF
TGTGCCTGTGACTTACTGGTAAGCTCCTGGGACACCCGACAGATGTTTTTC
>19|.|TRDJ3|few|TRDV2
CACDKGWGPSSWDTRQMFF
TGTGCCTGTGACAAGGGGTGGGGTCCGAGCTCCTGGGACACCCGACAGATGTTTTTC
>20|TRDD3|TRDJ3|few|TRDV2
CACDTGWGIRSSWDTRQMFF
TGTGCCTGTGACACCGGCTGGGGGATACGGAGCTCCTGGGACACCCGACAGATGTTTTTC
>17|TRDD3|TRDJ3|.|TRDV2
CACDAGGYTWDTRQMFF
TGTGCCTGTGACGCTGGGGGATATACCTGGGACACCCGACAGATGTTTTTC
>18|.|TRDJ3|few|TRDV2
CACDTGGPSSWDTRQMFF
TGTGCCTGTGACACGGGGGGCCCTAGCTCCTGGGACACCCGACAGATGTTTTTC
>20|.|TRDJ3|.|TRDV1
CALGERAVLGFSWDTRQMFF
TGTGCTCTTGGGGAAAGAGCAGTACTGGGTTTCTCCTGGGACACCCGACAGATGTTTTTC
>19|TRDD3|TRDJ3|many|TRDV2
CACDQNWGPSSWDTRQMFF
TGTGCCTGTGACCAAAACTGGGGGCCTAGCTCCTGGGACACCCGACAGATGTTTTTC
>19|TRDD3|TRDJ3|many|TRDV2
CACDSLGDTRTWDTRQMFF
TGTGCCTGTGATTCCCTGGGGGATACGCGGACCTGGGACACCCGACAGATGTTTTTC
>18|.|TRDJ1|.|TRDV2
CACDSLRGYLGTTDKLIF
TGTGCCTGTGACTCTTTACGGGGGTACTTGGGGACTACCGATAAACTCATCTTT
>14|TRDD3|TRDJ1|.|TRDV2
CACDTVLGPDKLIF
TGTGCCTGTGACACCGTACTGGGGCCCGATAAACTCATCTTT
>23|TRDD3|TRDJ3|.|TRDV2
CACDTVLGDTRPIHSWDTRQMFF
TGTGCCTGTGACACCGTACTGGGGGATACGAGACCTATCCACTCCTGGGACACCCGACAGATGTTTTTC
>18|TRDD3|TRDJ3|few|TRDV2
CACDTAGGSSWDTRQMFF
TGTGCCTGTGACACGGCTGGGGGGAGCTCCTGGGACACCCGACAGATGTTTTTC
>19|TRDD3|TRDJ4|.|TRDV2
CACDTGLGDPTPKSRPLIF
TGTGCCTGTGACACCGGACTGGGGGATCCGACCCCCAAATCCAGACCCCTGATCTTT
>17|TRDD3|TRDJ2|.|TRDV2
CACDNLGGSLLTAQLFF
TGTGCCTGTGACAACCTTGGGGGATCTCTTTTGACAGCACAACTCTTCTTT
>20|TRDD3|TRDJ3|.|TRDV2
CACDTVLGGPTSWDTRQMFF
TGTGCCTGTGACACCGTACTGGGGGGGCCGACGTCCTGGGACACCCGACAGATGTTTTTC
>15|TRDD3|TRDJ3|.|TRDV2
CACWGSSWDTRQMFF
TGTGCCTGCTGGGGGAGCTCCTGGGACACCCGACAGATGTTTTTC
>20|TRDD3|TRDJ3|.|TRDV2
CACDTLLGDMSSWDSRQMFF
TGTGCCTGTGACACCTTACTGGGGGATATGAGCTCCTGGGACAGCCGACAGATGTTTTTC
>19|.|TRDJ3|.|TRDV2
CACDTGGYASSWDTRQMFF
TGTGCCTGTGACACGGGGGGGTACGCGAGCTCCTGGGACACCCGACAGATGTTTTTC
>18|TRDD3|TRDJ3|few|TRDV2
CACDTVGDTTWDTRQMFF
TGTGCCTGTGACACCGTGGGGGATACAACCTGGGACACCCGACAGATGTTTTTC
>15|.|TRDJ3|few|TRDV2
CACDTVGWDTRQMFF
TGTGCCTGTGACACCGTGGGCTGGGACACCCGACAGATGTTTTTC
>15|.|TRDJ3|few|TRDV2
CACGTANTPPRQMFF
TGTGCCTGTGGCACGGCTAATACCCCTCCCCGACAGATGTTTTTC
>14|TRDD3|TRDJ2|medium-sized|TRDV2
CACDTGGYAAQLFF
TGTGCCTGTGACACTGGGGGATACGCAGCACAACTCTTCTTT
>15|TRDD3|TRDJ2|few|TRDV1
CALGVPVGDTAQLFF
TGCGCTCTTGGAGTCCCGGTGGGGGATACAGCACAACTCTTCTTT